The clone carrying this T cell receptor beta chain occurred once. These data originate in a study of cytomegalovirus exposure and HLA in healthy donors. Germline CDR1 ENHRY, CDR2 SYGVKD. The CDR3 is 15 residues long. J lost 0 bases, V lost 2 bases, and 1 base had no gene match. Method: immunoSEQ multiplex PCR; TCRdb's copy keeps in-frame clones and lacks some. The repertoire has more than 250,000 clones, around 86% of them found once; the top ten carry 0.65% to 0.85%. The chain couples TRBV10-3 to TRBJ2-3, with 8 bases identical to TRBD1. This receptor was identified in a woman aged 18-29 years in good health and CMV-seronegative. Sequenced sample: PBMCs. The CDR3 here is CAISEGTGSTDTQYF. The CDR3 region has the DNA TGTGCCATCAGTGAGGGGACAGGAAGCACAGATACGCAGTATTTT.